The clone carrying this T cell receptor beta chain was observed a handful of times. Its antigen remains unidentified. The sample belongs to a study of beta chain features in type 1 diabetes. General study results and limits: People with Type 1 diabetes carried modestly yet significantly shorter TCRB CDR3s in all four CD4+ subsets. Overrepresentation of cells with high TCR expression could result from cDNA sequencing.

The study reverse transcribed the entire isolated RNA, so it sequenced expressed TCRB transcripts. The repertoire was sequenced with immunoSEQ multiplex PCR; TCRdb's copy has only in-frame clones and lacks some. The sample yields fewer than 200,000 clones, 7.5% to 10% seen once. The CDR3 totals 15 residues. Germline values: CDR1 SEHNR, CDR2 FQNEAQ (reference sequence). V gave up 5 bases and J gave up 1 base, with 14 bases separating them. The TCR sequence derives from a man between 18 and 35 years old in good health. V usage is TRBV7-9 and J usage is TRBJ2-5; TRBD2 might be the D (5 bases). Specimen: central memory CD4+ T cells from blood. The CDR3 sequence: CASSPKRRVQETQYF. DNA for the CDR3: TGTGCCAGCAGCCCGAAGCGGAGAGTCCAAGAGACCCAGTACTTC.